This T cell receptor (beta chain) was captured in a study of cytotoxic CD8 clonotypes in ibrutinib-treated CLL. Study overall: There were, on average, around 260,000 productive templates and under 95,000 productive rearrangements per sample. Findings and limits, study-wide: For progressing versus sustained-remission patients, sampling times were not the same.

Notes on this clone: Its antigen is not identified.

Sequencing was performed with immunoSEQ multiplex PCR; in TCRdb, only in-frame clones are kept and a portion is missing. This table holds 110,000 to 150,000 clones, more than 75% found once. Germline V CDR1 and CDR2: SGHTA, FQGTGA. V lost 4 bases and J lost 1, with 10 bases in between. This CDR3 has 14 amino acids. Genomic DNA in an amount of about 2 micrograms was extracted from cryopreserved PBMCs and used for the preparation of TCR beta libraries. The sequence came from a human donor with chronic lymphocytic leukemia. This chain joins TRBV7-3 and TRBJ2-5; weak D call: TRBD2 (7 bases). The sequencing used PBMCs, collected after 24 months of ibrutinib treatment. In DNA, the CDR3 is TGTGCCAGCAGCTCCGGGGGGCCCCAAGAGACCCAGTACTTC. It codes for CASSSGGPQETQYF. The full variable domain, its missing parts supplied by reference TRBV7-3 and TRBJ2-5, is GAGVSQTPSNKVTEKGKYVELRCDPISGHTALYWYRQSLGQGPEFLIYFQGTGAADDSGLPNDRFFAVRPEGSVSTLKIQRTERGDSAVYLCASSSGGPQETQYFGPGTRLLVL.